A single T cell receptor beta chain is shown here with its context. Its antigen remains unknown. One end of the junction varies from germline; a read error may be responsible. This sample is drawn from a study of cytomegalovirus exposure and HLA in healthy donors. Across the study: There were 117 million unique TCR beta sequences, drawn from 150 million to 200 million T cells, in an earlier analysis. Study outcomes and limitations: Indistinguishability led to the exclusion of some V segments, TRBV6-2 and TRBV6-3 included.

There are 14 residues in the CDR3. CDR1 SNHLY and CDR2 FYNNEI come from the germline V gene. The PCR contained 60 Vbeta and 13 Jbeta primers. Measured with immunoSEQ multiplex PCR; TCRdb has only the in-frame clones, and not every one. The top ten hold 2.9% of the sample, which has some 120,000 clones, 15% to 20% seen once. The V call is TRBV2, the J call TRBJ2-7; the match to TRBD1 covers 10 bases. Material for sequencing was PBMCs. The receptor comes from a female donor in good health and CMV-seropositive. The CDR3 sequence: CASSEAGTGAEQYF. In DNA, the CDR3 is TGTGCCAGCAGCGAAGCCGGGACAGGGGCCGAGCAGTACTTC.